This TCR beta chain was observed in a study of neoadjuvant anti-PD-1 for oral cavity cancer. Study at large: Patients without progression got a fourth dose around day 43.

Sequenced by immunoSEQ multiplex PCR; TCRdb stores in-frame clones only, minus some. The sample yields approximately 12,000 clones, 71% seen once. Germline-derived CDR1 and CDR2 are SGHTS and YDEGEE. V was cut by 5 bases and J by 9 bases, with 20 bases left in between. The CDR3 length is 14 residues. Time point indicated: after neoadjuvant nivolumab, at surgical resection. This TCR derives from a person between 40 and 79 years old with oral cavity squamous cell carcinoma. The sequencing used PBMCs, collected after nivolumab (anti-PD-1) treatment. This chain links TRBV5-8 with TRBJ2-5, with D possibly being TRBD2 (6 bases). CDR3 loop: CASSVTRGQAAQYF. Here the CDR3 DNA reads TGTGCCAGCAGTGTGACTAGGGGCCAGGCGGCCCAGTACTTC.